This T cell receptor (beta chain) was sequenced in a study of T cells in Graves' hyperthyroidism and ophthalmopathy. The study, taken as a whole, reports: A model using 13 V-J features told ophthalmopathy apart from stable hyperthyroidism. Before onset, ophthalmopathy was predicted by the model a median about 6.2 months earlier.

RNA transcripts were the template for amplifying TCR beta CDR3 regions. The study used the HTBI primer set for a first-round RT-PCR of the TCR CDR3. TCRdb called the multiplex PCR reads again in MiXCR, with one record for every CDR3 protein. The table lists around 300,000 distinct CDR3 sequences, about an eighth of them singletons. Among the patients, aged 18 to 65, hyperthyroidism was newly diagnosed and had lasted under 2 months. The study excluded patients with uncontrolled infection, other autoimmune disease, pregnancy or lactation. This clonotype was seen many times. What it binds is not known. In germline, CDR1 is LGHDT, CDR2 YNNKEL (reference sequence). The ends were cut back, 4 bases at V and 8 bases at J, with 17 bases in the middle. This CDR3 is built from 14 residues.

The clonotype originates from a woman aged 40 to 49 with Graves' hyperthyroidism. What was sequenced was blood. The V call is TRBV3-1, the J call TRBJ1-1, with a weak D call TRBD1 (5 bases). CDR3 in amino acids: CASSPPGGPGEAFF. The CDR3 DNA reads TGTGCCAGCAGCCCCCCTGGGGGTCCGGGGGAAGCTTTCTTT.